A single sample is the source of the 15 T cell receptor beta chains below, sequenced in a study of OX40 agonist ivuxolimab in advanced cancers. TCRdb's table, derived via immunoSEQ multiplex PCR, lists solely in-frame clones and lacks some. The table lists 15,000 to 20,000 clones, nearly 95% of them singletons. The material was CD4+ or CD8+ T cells sorted from blood, obtained in a trial of the OX40 agonist ivuxolimab. The receptors were sampled from an adult with an advanced solid tumor such as melanoma, head and neck, liver or kidney cancer.

V usage is TRBV6-5 and J usage is TRBJ2-7; D is undetermined. The CDR3 is made up of 11 amino acids. V shed 4 bases and J shed 3 bases, with 4 bases lying between them. In germline, CDR1 is MNHEY, CDR2 SVGAGI. Here the CDR3 reads CASSSYYEQYF. The CDR3 DNA follows: TGTGCCAGCAGTTCTTACTACGAGCAGTACTTC.

J is TRBJ1-5 and V is TRBV19; TRBD1 agrees at 9 bases. CDR3 length: 19 amino acids. Germline values: CDR1 LNHDA, CDR2 SQIVND (reference sequence). Losses at the gene ends were 7 bases for V and 4 bases for J; bases not matched to a gene: 20. CDR3 sequence reads: CASKGKGGQGTSGNQPQHF. The CDR3 DNA reads TGTGCCAGTAAAGGGAAGGGGGGACAGGGTACGTCGGGGAATCAGCCCCAGCATTTT.

J is TRBJ1-3 and V is TRBV4-3, with D possibly matching TRBD1 (5 bases). This CDR3 has 17 amino acids. CDR1 and CDR2 (germline): LGHNA, YSLEER. The V and J ends lost 4 bases and 2 bases respectively, with 18 bases between them. CDR3 amino acids: CASSLTAGIDPGNTIYF. Here the CDR3 DNA reads TGCGCCAGCAGCCTAACGGCAGGGATCGACCCTGGAAACACCATATATTTT.

The gene calls are TRBV5-1 and TRBJ1-1; D not certain. Trimming removed 0 bases from V and 1 base from J, with 4 bases in between. The V gene's germline CDR1 is SGHRS and CDR2 YFSETQ. CDR3 size: 13 residues. CDR3 nucleotide sequence: TGCGCCAGCAGCTTGGAGGGGAACACTGAAGCTTTCTTT. Translated, it gives CASSLEGNTEAFF.

The chain uses TRBV9 and TRBJ2-3; 8 bases match TRBD1. The ends lost 4 bases at V and 2 bases at J; junction bases unmatched: 12. The CDR3 contains 17 residues. Per the germline V gene, CDR1 is SGDLS and CDR2 is YYNGEE. The CDR3: CASSFEKQGVYTDTQYF. CDR3 coding DNA: TGTGCCAGCAGCTTCGAAAAACAGGGGGTATACACAGATACGCAGTATTTT.

The table lists this clone with a count of one. This chain uses TRBV7-6 with TRBJ2-7; D remains unclear. V dropped 0 bases and J dropped 3 bases, with 6 bases sitting between them. The CDR3 contains 13 residues. Germline values: CDR1 SGHVS, CDR2 FNYEAQ. The CDR3: CASSLAADYEQYF. In DNA, the CDR3 is TGTGCCAGCAGCTTAGCCGCCGACTACGAGCAGTACTTC.

The V call is TRBV5-4, the J call TRBJ2-1; 7 positions match TRBD2. V trimming: 4 bases; J trimming: 3 bases; junction bases outside the gene matches: 7. Germline loops: CDR1 SGHNT, CDR2 YYREEE (reference sequence). This CDR3 spans 15 amino acids. The CDR3: CASSPLGEGYNEQFF. CDR3 DNA sequence: TGTGCCAGCAGCCCTCTGGGGGAGGGCTACAATGAGCAGTTCTTC.

V usage is TRBV4-1 and J usage is TRBJ1-1; D call uncertain. V lost 3 bases to trimming and J lost 5 bases, with 13 bases between them. CDR1 and CDR2 from the germline V gene are MGHRA and YSYEKL. This CDR3 has 14 amino acids. CDR3 amino acids: CASSQRGSLTEAFF. DNA for the CDR3: TGCGCCAGCAGCCAGAGAGGTAGTCTGACTGAAGCTTTCTTT.

The rearrangement uses TRBV6-5 and TRBJ1-2; no clear D. V dropped 2 bases and J dropped 2 bases, with 6 bases sitting between them. CDR3 length: 13 residues. Germline assignment: CDR1 MNHEY and CDR2 SVGAGI. The CDR3 coding sequence is TGTGCCAGCAGTTACGACACCAACTATGGCTACACCTTC. Residues: CASSYDTNYGYTF.

This chain joins TRBV19 and TRBJ2-7; TRBD2 aligns across 8 bases. With 5 bases clipped from V and 3 bases from J, the junction kept 3 bases outside the gene matches. Germline V gene lookup returns CDR1 LNHDA and CDR2 SQIVND (reference sequence). This CDR3 has 13 residues. CDR3 loop: CASSWGLDYEQYF. CDR3 DNA sequence: TGTGCCAGTAGTTGGGGACTAGACTACGAGCAGTACTTC.

This rearrangement joins TRBV27 to TRBJ2-3, with 9 bases aligning to TRBD2. V was pared by 8 bases and J by 0 bases, with 15 bases of the junction left unmatched. CDR1 and CDR2 from the germline V gene are MNHEY and SMNVEV (reference sequence). This CDR3 is 18 amino acids long. The CDR3 coding sequence is TGTGCCAGCGGCCCGACTAGCGGACTTTTATATAGCACAGATACGCAGTATTTT. This translates into CASGPTSGLLYSTDTQYF.

This chain joins TRBV15 and TRBJ2-1, with D hard to call. The germline V gene has CDR1 LNHNV and CDR2 YYDKDF (reference sequence). V was cut by 1 base and J by 3 bases, with 7 bases left in between. This CDR3 has 14 amino acids. CDR3 amino acids: CATSRVGVYNEQFF. As DNA, the CDR3 is TGTGCCACCAGCAGAGTCGGAGTCTACAATGAGCAGTTCTTC.

The rearrangement uses TRBV6-1 and TRBJ1-2; the match to TRBD1 covers 8 bases. The CDR3 totals 15 residues. J lost 0 bases, V lost 6 bases, and 6 bases had no gene match. CDR1 and CDR2 from the germline V gene are MNHNS and SASEGT. As DNA, the CDR3 is TGTGCCAGCAGAAGAGGACAGGGCCCTAACTATGGCTACACCTTC. Protein: CASRRGQGPNYGYTF.

This clone was seen just once. The chain couples TRBV28 to TRBJ2-1; 14 bases are a match to TRBD2. The ends lost 3 bases at V and 4 bases at J; junction bases unmatched: 2. CDR1 and CDR2 from the germline V gene are MDHEN and SYDVKM. There are 16 residues in the CDR3. The CDR3 DNA reads as TGTGCCAGCAGTTTCTGGACTAGCGGGGGGTACAATGAGCAGTTCTTC. It yields the protein CASSFWTSGGYNEQFF.

This chain connects TRBV28 to TRBJ1-2; D unresolved. The CDR3 consists of 14 residues. CDR1 is MDHEN, CDR2 SYDVKM, per germline. The germline V and J ends were trimmed by 3 bases and 8 bases, with 16 bases remaining between them. CDR3 amino acids: CASSFYGSNRGYTF. The CDR3 DNA follows: TGTGCCAGCAGTTTTTACGGCAGTAATAGGGGCTACACCTTC.